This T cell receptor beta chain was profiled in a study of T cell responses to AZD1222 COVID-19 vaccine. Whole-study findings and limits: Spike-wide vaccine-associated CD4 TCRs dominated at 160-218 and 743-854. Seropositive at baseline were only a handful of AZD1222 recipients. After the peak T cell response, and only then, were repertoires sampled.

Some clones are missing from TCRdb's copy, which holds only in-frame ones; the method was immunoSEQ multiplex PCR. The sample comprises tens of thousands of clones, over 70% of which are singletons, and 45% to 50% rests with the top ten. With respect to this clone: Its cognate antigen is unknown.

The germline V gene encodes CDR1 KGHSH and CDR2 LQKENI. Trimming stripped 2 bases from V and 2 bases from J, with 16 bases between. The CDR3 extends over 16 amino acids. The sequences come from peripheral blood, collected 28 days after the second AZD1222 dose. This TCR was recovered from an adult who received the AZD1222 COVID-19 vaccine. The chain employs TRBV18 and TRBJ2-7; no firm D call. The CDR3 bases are TGTGCCAGCTCACCATTCTCGGGCTTTGGAGCCTACGAGCAGTACTTC. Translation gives CASSPFSGFGAYEQYF.